This T cell receptor (beta chain) originates from a study of CD8 T cells in ankylosing spondylitis. Whole-study findings and limits: In reactive arthritis synovial fluid and blood, some motif variants had been reported before.

Library preparation for TCR beta used quantitative 5'-RACE with molecular barcodes. TCRdb re-called the 5' RACE reads through MiXCR, storing one row per CDR3 protein. The repertoire holds under 250,000 distinct CDR3 sequences, roughly 32% seen once, with around 4.4% in the top ten. The CDR3 spans 15 residues. Deletions cut 3 bases from V and 0 bases from J, with 9 bases between. Per the germline V gene, CDR1 is MNHEY and CDR2 is SMNVEV (reference sequence). Regarding this clonotype: Its antigen is currently unknown.

Sequencing input: blood, either unsorted or a sorted T cell fraction (not recorded which). The J gene is TRBJ1-5, the V gene TRBV27; D remains unclear. The receptor was isolated from a male donor with ankylosing spondylitis or in good health (not recorded which). CDR3 bases: TGTGCCAGCAGTTTGGCAGTCAATAGCAATCAGCCCCAGCATTTT. This translates into CASSLAVNSNQPQHF.